This TCR beta chain was retrieved from a study of blood T cell repertoires in COVID-19. Across the study: Donors in the United States, Italy and Spain gave samples during acute or convalescent COVID-19. Sources were T cells, B-cell-depleted T cells, or PBMCs; the material itself was cDNA or gDNA.

This CDR3 has 13 residues. Trimming took 3 bases from V and 1 from J, leaving 7 bases between them. Per germline, CDR1 MDHEN and CDR2 SYDVKM. Sequencing was performed with immunoSEQ multiplex PCR; in TCRdb, only in-frame clones are kept and a portion is missing. Of over 250,000 clones in the sample, more than 75% are singletons; the top ten hold 2.3%. This chain connects TRBV28 to TRBJ2-7, with unresolved D. This TCR came from a woman aged 50 to 60 with acute or convalescent COVID-19. What was sequenced was peripheral blood. In nucleotides, the CDR3 is TGTGCCAGCAGTTTTGTAAATTCCTACGAGCAGTACTTC. Translating gives CASSFVNSYEQYF.